The rows below give T cell receptor beta chains drawn from one sample of a study of human T cells and chemical hapten exposure. One entry per CDR3 protein, called by TCRdb with MiXCR from the RACE reads. The sample lists tens of thousands of distinct CDR3 sequences; around 10% were seen once. The sequenced sample was whole blood, obtained in connection with sensitization to the hapten diphenylcyclopropenone (DPC). Receptors were obtained from a woman between 50 and 59 years old with alopecia areata. Some clones in this sample may be carry-over from other donors' samples. Each CDR3 is given with its conserved first and last residue. The D gene is left open where the match is weak. Clone size appears in some rows only: once, few, many, or a class for an expanded clone.

d_call	j_call	clone_size	v_call	cdr3_aa	cdr3_nt
-	TRBJ2-6	-	TRBV6-2/TRBV6-3	CASRDPQVTSGANVLTF	TGTGCCAGCAGGGACCCCCAGGTCACCTCTGGGGCCAACGTCCTGACTTTC
-	TRBJ1-2	-	TRBV27	CASSRAGTQSSYGYTF	TGTGCCAGCAGCAGGGCCGGGACTCAAAGCTCCTATGGCTACACCTTC
-	TRBJ2-1	few	TRBV11-2	CASSLGPPGNEQFF	TGTGCCAGCAGCTTAGGGCCCCCAGGAAATGAGCAGTTCTTC
TRBD2	TRBJ2-2	few	TRBV4-1	CASSRLAGATGELFF	TGCGCCAGCAGCCGACTAGCGGGGGCCACCGGGGAGCTGTTTTTT
-	TRBJ2-7	many	TRBV29-1	CSVDISGQLGEQYF	TGCAGCGTTGATATCTCAGGTCAGTTGGGCGAGCAGTACTTC
-	TRBJ1-1	many	TRBV11-2	CASSPPMGMNTEAFF	TGTGCCAGCAGCCCCCCCATGGGGATGAACACTGAAGCTTTCTTT
-	TRBJ1-5	-	TRBV20-1	CSARIRAGPSRDQPQHF	TGCAGTGCTAGAATCCGGGCAGGCCCATCAAGGGATCAGCCCCAGCATTTT
-	TRBJ2-3	-	TRBV12-3/TRBV12-4	CASSLGGSSATQYF	TGTGCCAGCAGTTTAGGTGGGAGTTCCGCTACGCAGTATTTT
-	TRBJ2-4	many	TRBV14	CASSPTGSAAKNIQYF	TGTGCCAGCAGCCCAACCGGCTCCGCGGCCAAAAACATTCAGTACTTC
-	TRBJ1-5	many	TRBV6-6	CASTRQGASNQPQHF	TGTGCCAGCACCAGGCAGGGAGCGAGCAATCAGCCCCAGCATTTT
-	TRBJ1-5	many	TRBV19	CASRPATTRPQHF	TGTGCCAGTAGGCCAGCCACAACCCGGCCCCAGCATTTT
-	TRBJ2-2	few	TRBV5-1	CASSLIGGVPNTGELFF	TGCGCCAGCAGCTTGATAGGGGGTGTCCCGAACACCGGGGAGCTGTTTTTT
TRBD1	TRBJ2-3	few	TRBV5-1	CASSLQGGSSDTQYF	TGCGCCAGCAGCTTACAGGGGGGATCCTCAGATACGCAGTATTTT
TRBD2	TRBJ2-1	many	TRBV19	CASSSRLAPDEQFF	TGTGCCAGTAGTAGCCGACTAGCCCCTGATGAGCAGTTCTTC
-	TRBJ2-2	-	TRBV7-6	CASSSRTGINTGELFF	TGTGCCAGCAGCTCGAGGACCGGGATCAACACCGGGGAGCTGTTTTTT
TRBD1	TRBJ2-5	many	TRBV5-1	CASSSQGPTETQYF	TGCGCCAGCAGCTCACAGGGGCCTACAGAGACCCAGTACTTC
-	TRBJ2-2	many	TRBV28	CASSPPGPRSGELFF	TGTGCCAGCAGTCCCCCGGGACCGAGATCCGGGGAGCTGTTTTTT
TRBD1	TRBJ1-1	many	TRBV3-1	CASSRQGVLNTEAFF	TGTGCCAGCAGTCGACAGGGGGTCCTGAACACTGAAGCTTTCTTT
-	TRBJ2-1	few	TRBV12-3/TRBV12-4	CASSFIGVLNEQFF	TGTGCCAGCAGTTTTATAGGGGTTTTGAATGAGCAGTTCTTC
TRBD1	TRBJ2-1	few	TRBV18	CASSPGQGGDEQFF	TGTGCCAGCTCACCCGGACAGGGTGGCGATGAGCAGTTCTTC
TRBD1	TRBJ2-1	many	TRBV5-1	CASSPDRGEQFF	TGCGCCAGCAGCCCGGACAGGGGCGAGCAGTTCTTC
TRBD1	TRBJ2-2	few	TRBV24-1	CATSPQTGRFGELFF	TGTGCCACCAGTCCGCAGACAGGGAGATTCGGGGAGCTGTTTTTT
TRBD2	TRBJ2-3	-	TRBV11-3	CASSWPGLAATDTQYF	TGTGCCAGCAGCTGGCCGGGACTAGCGGCCACAGATACGCAGTATTTT
-	TRBJ2-5	many	TRBV4-1	CASSQDRGWRGKQETQYF	TGCGCCAGCAGCCAAGATCGGGGGTGGCGGGGCAAACAAGAGACCCAGTACTTC
-	TRBJ2-2	many	TRBV6-5	CASSWDTFRTNTGELFF	TGTGCCAGCAGTTGGGACACTTTTCGGACGAACACCGGGGAGCTGTTTTTT
TRBD1	TRBJ1-1	-	TRBV28	CASSLLGQGLMNTEAFF	TGTGCCAGCAGTTTACTAGGACAGGGCCTAATGAACACTGAAGCTTTCTTT
TRBD1	TRBJ2-7	-	TRBV25-1	CASRGTVGAGEQYF	TGTGCCAGCAGGGGGACAGTAGGGGCTGGCGAGCAGTACTTC
-	TRBJ2-1	many	TRBV12-3/TRBV12-4	CASRATGYNEQFF	TGTGCCAGCAGAGCAACAGGTTACAATGAGCAGTTCTTC
-	TRBJ1-1	few	TRBV7-6	CASSPRGLWGNTEAFF	TGTGCCAGCAGCCCTAGGGGCTTATGGGGGAACACTGAAGCTTTCTTT
-	TRBJ1-6	many	TRBV4-1	CASSQPGTGLNSPLHF	TGCGCCAGCAGCCAACCCGGGACGGGCCTCAATTCACCCCTCCACTTT
-	TRBJ2-3	many	TRBV6-5	CASSTPGLLQYF	TGTGCCAGCAGTACTCCGGGACTCCTGCAGTATTTT
TRBD2	TRBJ2-7	-	TRBV7-2	CASSPGTSGRGEQYF	TGTGCCAGCAGCCCCGGGACTAGCGGGAGGGGGGAGCAGTACTTC
-	TRBJ1-5	many	TRBV7-8	CASSKAVDQPQHF	TGTGCCAGCAGCAAGGCGGTGGATCAGCCCCAGCATTTT
TRBD2	TRBJ2-7	-	TRBV6-5	CASRRLAGGTSYEQYF	TGTGCCAGCAGGCGTCTAGCGGGAGGGACCTCCTACGAGCAGTACTTC
-	TRBJ1-1	many	TRBV18	CASSPQSQNTEAFF	TGTGCCAGCTCACCACAGAGTCAGAACACTGAAGCTTTCTTT
-	TRBJ2-1	-	TRBV12-3/TRBV12-4	CASRFWLNFNNEQFF	TGTGCCAGCAGATTTTGGTTGAACTTCAACAATGAGCAGTTCTTC
TRBD2	TRBJ2-3	-	TRBV11-3	CASSPGLADTDTQYF	TGTGCCAGCAGCCCCGGACTAGCGGACACAGATACGCAGTATTTT
-	TRBJ2-7	-	TRBV28	CASRRFLSYEQYF	TGTGCCAGCCGCCGTTTCCTCTCCTACGAGCAGTACTTC
TRBD1	TRBJ1-3	many	TRBV7-2	CASSRGQPPGNTIYF	TGTGCCAGCAGCCGGGGACAGCCCCCTGGAAACACCATATATTTT
-	TRBJ1-4	few	TRBV6-2/TRBV6-3	CASSYMGASEKLFF	TGTGCCAGCAGTTACATGGGGGCGAGTGAAAAACTGTTTTTT
-	TRBJ2-3	-	TRBV29-1	CSVPVTTTDTQYF	TGCAGCGTCCCGGTTACCACCACAGATACGCAGTATTTT
-	TRBJ2-1	-	TRBV19	CASSITVGTYNEQFF	TGTGCCAGTAGTATTACGGTGGGAACCTACAATGAGCAGTTCTTC
TRBD1	TRBJ2-3	many	TRBV29-1	CSSRTGNPTDTQYF	TGCAGCTCCCGGACAGGGAACCCGACAGATACGCAGTATTTT
-	TRBJ2-3	many	TRBV10-2	CASSEGVGAADTQYF	TGCGCCAGCAGTGAGGGCGTGGGGGCGGCAGATACGCAGTATTTT
-	TRBJ1-2	-	TRBV12-3/TRBV12-4	CASSPTGNYGYTF	TGTGCCAGCAGTCCGACGGGCAACTATGGCTACACCTTC
-	TRBJ1-1	-	TRBV13	CASSLVVEAFF	TGTGCCAGCAGCTTAGTAGTTGAAGCTTTCTTT